One TCR beta chain is described in this entry. The antigen remains unidentified. One end of the junction does not line up with germline, which may come from a read error. TCRdb reprocessed the reads with MiXCR, giving one entry per CDR3 protein. Counted here are about 230,000 distinct CDR3 sequences, 20% to 25% occurring once; the ten biggest clones make up 15% to 20%. This record belongs to a study of T cell repertoires in cytomegalovirus infection. At the level of the study: Public TCR beta signatures indicated both CMV infection and matching HLA type.

Overall study findings and caveats: It was HLA-C-restricted CMV-specific TCR beta clonotypes that dominated the response ex vivo. Identification of carriers of CMV plus the relevant HLA was achieved through cumulative public TCR beta family frequency.

This CDR3 contains 12 residues. Germline loops: CDR1 SGHTA, CDR2 FQGNSA. J is TRBJ1-1 and V is TRBV7-2; no definite D call. Material: CD8+ T cells from PBMCs. This receptor was obtained from a human donor in good health (CMV status not recorded). Some clones in this sample may be carry-over from other donors' samples. CDR3 bases: TGTGTCAGCAGCTTTAGAGTAGGGCTTGCTTTCTTT. Translation: CVSSFRVGLAFF. The whole variable domain, remainder taken from reference TRBV7-2 and TRBJ1-1, is GAGVSQSPSNKVTEKGKDVELRCDPISGHTALYWYRQSLGQGLEFLIYFQGNSAPDKSGLPSDRFSAERTGGSVSTLTIQRTQQEDSAVYLCVSSFRVGLAFFGQGTRLTVV.